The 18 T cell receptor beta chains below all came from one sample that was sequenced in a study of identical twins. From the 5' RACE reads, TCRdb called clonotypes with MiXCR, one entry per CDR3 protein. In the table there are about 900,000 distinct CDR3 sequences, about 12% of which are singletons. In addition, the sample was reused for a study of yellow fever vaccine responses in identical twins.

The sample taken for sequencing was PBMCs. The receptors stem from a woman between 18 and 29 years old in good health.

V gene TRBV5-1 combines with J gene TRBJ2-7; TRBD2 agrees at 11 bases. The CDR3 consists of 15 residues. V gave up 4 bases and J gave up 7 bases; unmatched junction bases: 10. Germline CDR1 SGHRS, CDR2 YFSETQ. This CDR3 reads CASSPELAGVGEQYF. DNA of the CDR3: TGCGCCAGCAGCCCTGAACTAGCGGGAGTTGGAGAGCAGTACTTC.

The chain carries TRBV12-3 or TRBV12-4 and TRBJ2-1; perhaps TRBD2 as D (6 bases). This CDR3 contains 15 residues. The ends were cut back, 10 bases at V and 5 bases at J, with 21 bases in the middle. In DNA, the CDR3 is TGTGCCACCCAGCTATGGGGGGTAAACCACAATGAGCAGTTCTTC. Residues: CATQLWGVNHNEQFF.

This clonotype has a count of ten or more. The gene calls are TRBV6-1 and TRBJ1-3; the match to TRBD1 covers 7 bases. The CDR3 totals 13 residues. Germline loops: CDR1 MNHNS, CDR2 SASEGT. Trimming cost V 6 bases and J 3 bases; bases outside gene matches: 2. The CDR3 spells CASRRDSGNTIYF. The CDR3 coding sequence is TGTGCCAGCAGAAGGGACAGTGGAAACACCATATATTTT.

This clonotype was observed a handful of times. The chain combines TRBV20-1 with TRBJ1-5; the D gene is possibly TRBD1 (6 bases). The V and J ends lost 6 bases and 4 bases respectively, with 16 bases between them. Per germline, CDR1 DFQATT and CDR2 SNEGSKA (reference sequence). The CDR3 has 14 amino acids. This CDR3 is CSATPGGTNQPQHF. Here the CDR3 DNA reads TGCAGTGCCACCCCGGGGGGCACTAATCAGCCCCAGCATTTT.

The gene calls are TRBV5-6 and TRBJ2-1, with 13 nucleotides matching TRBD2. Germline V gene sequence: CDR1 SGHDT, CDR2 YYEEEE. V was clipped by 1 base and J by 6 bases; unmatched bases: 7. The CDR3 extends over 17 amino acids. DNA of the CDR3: TGTGCCAGCAGCTTGTCAGGACTAGCGGGAGTTCTCAATGAGCAGTTCTTC. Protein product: CASSLSGLAGVLNEQFF. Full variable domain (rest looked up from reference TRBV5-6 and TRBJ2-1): DAGVTQSPTHLIKTRGQQVTLRCSPKSGHDTVSWYQQALGQGPQFIFQYYEEEERQRGNFPDRFSGHQFPNYSSELNVNALLLGDSALYLCASSLSGLAGVLNEQFFGPGTRLTVL.

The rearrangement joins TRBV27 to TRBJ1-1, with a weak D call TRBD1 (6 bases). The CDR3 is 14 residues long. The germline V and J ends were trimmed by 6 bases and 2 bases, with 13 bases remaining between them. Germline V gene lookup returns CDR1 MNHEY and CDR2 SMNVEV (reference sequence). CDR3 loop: CASSRDTRNTEAFF. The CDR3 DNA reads TGTGCCAGCAGCCGGGACACAAGAAACACTGAAGCTTTCTTT.

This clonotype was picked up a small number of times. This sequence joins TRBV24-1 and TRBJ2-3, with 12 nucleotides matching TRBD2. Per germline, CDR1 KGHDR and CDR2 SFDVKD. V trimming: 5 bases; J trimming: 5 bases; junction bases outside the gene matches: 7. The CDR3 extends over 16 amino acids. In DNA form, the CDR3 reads TGTGCCACCAGTGCCCTAGCGGGGGGGCCTCAAGATACGCAGTATTTT. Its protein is CATSALAGGPQDTQYF.

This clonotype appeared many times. The CDR3: CASSLDGDATGELFF. CDR3 coding DNA: TGCGCCAGCAGCTTGGACGGGGATGCCACCGGGGAGCTGTTTTTT. The rearrangement joins TRBV5-1 to TRBJ2-2; D perhaps matches TRBD2 (5 bases). The CDR3 spans 15 residues. Between the trimmed V and J ends, which lost 0 bases and 4 bases, there was a span of 10 bases. CDR1 is SGHRS, CDR2 YFSETQ, per germline.

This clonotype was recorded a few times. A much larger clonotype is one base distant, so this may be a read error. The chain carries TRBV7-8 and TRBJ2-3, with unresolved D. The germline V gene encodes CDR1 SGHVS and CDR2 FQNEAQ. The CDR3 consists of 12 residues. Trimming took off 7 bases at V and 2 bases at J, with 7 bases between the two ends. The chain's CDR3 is CASTLNTDTQYF. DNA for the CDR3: TGTGCCAGCACCCTAAACACAGATACGCAGTATTTT. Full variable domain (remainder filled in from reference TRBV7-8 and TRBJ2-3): GAGVSQSPRYKVAKRGQDVALRCDPISGHVSLFWYQQALGQGPEFLTYFQNEAQLDKSGLPSDRFFAERPEGSVSTLKIQRTQQEDSAVYLCASTLNTDTQYFGPGTRLTVL.

The chain's CDR3 is CASSPLGLAVSYEQYF. The CDR3 coding sequence is TGTGCCAGCAGTCCTCTTGGGCTAGCGGTCTCCTACGAGCAGTACTTC. This chain connects TRBV27 to TRBJ2-7; TRBD2 matches at 7 bases. This CDR3 region has 16 residues. Germline V CDR1 and CDR2: MNHEY, SMNVEV (reference sequence). V trimming: 5 bases; J trimming: 0 bases; junction bases outside the gene matches: 10.

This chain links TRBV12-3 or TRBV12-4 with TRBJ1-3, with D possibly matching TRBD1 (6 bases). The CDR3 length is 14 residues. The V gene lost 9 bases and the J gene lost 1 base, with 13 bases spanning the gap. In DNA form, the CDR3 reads TGTGCCAGTAACAGGGCCTCTTCTGGAAACACCATATATTTT. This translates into CASNRASSGNTIYF.

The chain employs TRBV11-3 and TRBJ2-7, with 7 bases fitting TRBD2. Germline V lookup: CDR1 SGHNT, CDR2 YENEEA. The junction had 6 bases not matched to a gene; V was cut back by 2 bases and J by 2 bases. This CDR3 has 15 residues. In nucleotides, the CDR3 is TGTGCCAGCAGCTTACAGCTTGGGGGGGCCTACGAGCAGTACGTC. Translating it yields CASSLQLGGAYEQYV.

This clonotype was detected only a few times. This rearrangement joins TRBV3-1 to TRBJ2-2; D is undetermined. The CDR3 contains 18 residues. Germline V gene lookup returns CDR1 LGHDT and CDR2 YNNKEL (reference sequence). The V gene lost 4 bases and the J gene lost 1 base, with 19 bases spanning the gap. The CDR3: CASSPVEIKSLNTGELFF. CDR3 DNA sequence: TGTGCCAGCAGCCCGGTCGAAATCAAGAGCCTGAACACCGGGGAGCTGTTTTTT.

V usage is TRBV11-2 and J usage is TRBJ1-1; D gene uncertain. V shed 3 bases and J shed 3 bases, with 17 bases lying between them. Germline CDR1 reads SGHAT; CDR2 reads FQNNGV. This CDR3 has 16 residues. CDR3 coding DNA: TGTGCCAGCAGCTTTCCCCAGCTCGGATTGGACACTGAAGCTTTCTTT. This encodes CASSFPQLGLDTEAFF. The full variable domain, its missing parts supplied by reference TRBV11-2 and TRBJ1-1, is EAGVAQSPRYKIIEKRQSVAFWCNPISGHATLYWYQQILGQGPKLLIQFQNNGVVDDSQLPKDRFSAERLKGVDSTLKIQPAKLEDSAVYLCASSFPQLGLDTEAFFGQGTRLTVV.

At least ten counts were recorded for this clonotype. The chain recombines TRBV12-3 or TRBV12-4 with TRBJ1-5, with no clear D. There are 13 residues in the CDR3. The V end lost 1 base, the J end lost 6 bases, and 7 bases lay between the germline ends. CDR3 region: CASSLGVTQPQHF. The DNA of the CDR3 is TGTGCCAGCAGTTTAGGGGTCACTCAGCCCCAGCATTTT.

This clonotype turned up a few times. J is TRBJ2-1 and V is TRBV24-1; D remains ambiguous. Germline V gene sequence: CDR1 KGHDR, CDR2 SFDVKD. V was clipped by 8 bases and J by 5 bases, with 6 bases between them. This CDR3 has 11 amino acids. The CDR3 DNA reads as TGTGCCACCAACAGTAACAATGAGCAGTTCTTC. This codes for CATNSNNEQFF.

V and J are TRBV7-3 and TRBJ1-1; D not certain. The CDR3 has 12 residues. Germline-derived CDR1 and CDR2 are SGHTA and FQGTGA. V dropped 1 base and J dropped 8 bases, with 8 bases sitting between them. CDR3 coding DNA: TGTGCCAGCAGCTTAAAGGGCAGGGAAGCTTTCTTT. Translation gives CASSLKGREAFF.

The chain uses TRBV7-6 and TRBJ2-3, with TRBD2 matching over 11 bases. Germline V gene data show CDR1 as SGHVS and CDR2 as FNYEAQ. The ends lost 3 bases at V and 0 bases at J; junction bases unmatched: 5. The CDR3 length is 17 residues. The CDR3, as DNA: TGTGCCAGCAGCTTGGGTAGCGGGAGGGCCAGCACAGATACGCAGTATTTT. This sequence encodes CASSLGSGRASTDTQYF.